This T cell receptor (beta chain) was recovered during a study of shared clonotypes between healthy human individuals. The wider study: A couple of women and a few men aged 18 to 49 made up the donors.

A remark on this clone: Its antigen is as yet unknown.

Tens of thousands of T cell genomes, or 300 to 350 ng DNA, went into unsorted PBMC replicate PCRs. Sequencing used immunoSEQ multiplex PCR; TCRdb keeps in-frame clones, though not all of them. The sample contains nearly 500,000 clones, around 78% of which appear only once. The germline CDR1 and CDR2 sequences are GTSNPN and SVGIG (reference sequence). There are 14 residues in the CDR3. V was shortened by 2 bases and J by 3 bases, with 14 bases between the two germline ends. Study results and limitations: Represented diversity (both genetic and exposure-history) was limited by the small number of donors.

This sequence originates from a woman in her thirties or forties in good health. Some clones in this sample may be carry-over from other donors' samples. V usage is TRBV30 and J usage is TRBJ2-7, with D tentatively TRBD1 (5 bases). The sequenced sample consisted of PBMCs. The CDR3 sequence: CAWSIRTTFYEQYF. In DNA, the CDR3 is TGTGCCTGGAGTATCCGGACAACTTTCTACGAGCAGTACTTC.